This T cell receptor (beta chain) is from a study of T cell changes during pregnancy in multiple sclerosis. Germline V CDR1 and CDR2: LNHDA, SQIVND (reference sequence). The CDR3 sequence is 14 residues long. V was clipped by 1 base and J by 6 bases, with 10 bases between them. The table came from immunoSEQ multiplex PCR; TCRdb's copy has only in-frame clones and leaves some out. Of fewer than 50,000 clones in the sample, approximately 88% were seen once. The input for sequencing was CD4+ T cells from peripheral blood mononuclear cells, taken in the first trimester of pregnancy. This receptor was identified in a female donor with multiple sclerosis, enrolled in a pregnancy study. The chain employs TRBV19 and TRBJ2-1, with a weak D call TRBD2 (6 bases). CDR3 sequence reads: CASSIAKTSNEQFF. Here the CDR3 DNA reads TGTGCCAGTAGTATAGCAAAGACTAGCAATGAGCAGTTCTTC.